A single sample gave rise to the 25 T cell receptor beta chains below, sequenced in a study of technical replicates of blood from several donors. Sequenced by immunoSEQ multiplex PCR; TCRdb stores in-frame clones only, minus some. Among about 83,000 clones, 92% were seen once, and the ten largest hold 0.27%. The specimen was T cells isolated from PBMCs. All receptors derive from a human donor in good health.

CDR3 sequence reads: CATSKYPGTGDDYNSPLHF. The CDR3 bases are TGTGCCACCAGCAAGTACCCCGGGACAGGGGATGACTATAATTCACCCCTCCACTTT. This chain connects TRBV15 to TRBJ1-6; 10 bases match TRBD1. Germline V CDR1 and CDR2: LNHNV, YYDKDF (reference sequence). J lost 3 bases, V lost 4 bases, and 12 bases had no gene match. The CDR3 is made up of 19 amino acids.

The CDR3 DNA reads TGTGCTAGTGGTAACAGGGGAGGTAGGATGTTTTTT. Residues: CASGNRGGRMFF. The V call is TRBV12-5, the J call TRBJ2-2, with a tentative D call TRBD1 (7 bases). The V gene's germline CDR1 is LGHNT and CDR2 FRNRAP. The V gene lost 5 bases and the J gene lost 15 bases, with 16 bases spanning the gap. This CDR3 has 12 amino acids.

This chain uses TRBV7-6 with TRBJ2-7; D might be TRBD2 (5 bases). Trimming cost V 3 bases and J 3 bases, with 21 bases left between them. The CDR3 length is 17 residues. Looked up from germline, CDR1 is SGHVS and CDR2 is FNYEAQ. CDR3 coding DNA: TGTGCCAGCAGCTTGATGCTTCGAGGGCCATCGGGCTACGAGCAGTACTTC. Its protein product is CASSLMLRGPSGYEQYF.

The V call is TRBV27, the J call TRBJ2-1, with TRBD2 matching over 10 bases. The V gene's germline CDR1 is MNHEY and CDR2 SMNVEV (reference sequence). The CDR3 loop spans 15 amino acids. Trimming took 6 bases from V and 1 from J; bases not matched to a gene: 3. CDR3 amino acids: CASRLLAGSYNEQFF. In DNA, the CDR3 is TGTGCCAGCAGACTACTAGCGGGGTCCTACAATGAGCAGTTCTTC.

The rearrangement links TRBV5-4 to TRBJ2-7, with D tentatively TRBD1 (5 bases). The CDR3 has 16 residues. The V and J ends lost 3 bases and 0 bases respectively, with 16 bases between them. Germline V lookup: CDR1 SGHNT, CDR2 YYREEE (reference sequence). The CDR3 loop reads CASSSAQGRTSYEQYF. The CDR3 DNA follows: TGTGCCAGCAGCTCCGCTCAGGGAAGGACCTCCTACGAGCAGTACTTC.

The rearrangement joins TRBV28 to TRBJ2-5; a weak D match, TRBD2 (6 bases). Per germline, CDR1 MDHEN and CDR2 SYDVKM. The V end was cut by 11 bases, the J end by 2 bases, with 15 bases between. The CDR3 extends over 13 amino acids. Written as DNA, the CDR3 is TGTGCCGGGGGGACTGGCCAACAAGAGACCCAGTACTTC. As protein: CAGGTGQQETQYF.

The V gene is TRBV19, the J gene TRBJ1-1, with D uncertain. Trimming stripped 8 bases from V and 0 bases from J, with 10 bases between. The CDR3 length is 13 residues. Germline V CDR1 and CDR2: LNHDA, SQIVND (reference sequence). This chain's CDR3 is CASWTGLNTEAFF. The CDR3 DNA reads TGTGCCAGTTGGACTGGGCTGAACACTGAAGCTTTCTTT.

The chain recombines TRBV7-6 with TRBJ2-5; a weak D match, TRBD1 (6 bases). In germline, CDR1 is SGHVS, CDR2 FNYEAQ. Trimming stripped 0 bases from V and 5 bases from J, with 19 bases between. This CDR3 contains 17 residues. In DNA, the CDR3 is TGTGCCAGCAGCTTAGCGAGCTTGGGGGCCGTGCGGGAGACCCAGTACTTC. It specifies CASSLASLGAVRETQYF.

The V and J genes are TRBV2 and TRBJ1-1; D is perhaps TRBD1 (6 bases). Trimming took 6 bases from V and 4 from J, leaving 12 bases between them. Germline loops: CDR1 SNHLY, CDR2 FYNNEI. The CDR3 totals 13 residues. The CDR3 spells CASRVRGSTEAFF. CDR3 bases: TGTGCCAGCAGGGTCAGGGGAAGCACTGAAGCTTTCTTT.

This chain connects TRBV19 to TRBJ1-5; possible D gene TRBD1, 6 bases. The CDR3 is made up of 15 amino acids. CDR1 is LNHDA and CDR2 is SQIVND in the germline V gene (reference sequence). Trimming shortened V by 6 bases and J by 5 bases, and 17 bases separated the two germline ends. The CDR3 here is CASRGASVLHQPQHF. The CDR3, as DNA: TGTGCCAGTAGGGGGGCTTCGGTTTTGCATCAGCCCCAGCATTTT.

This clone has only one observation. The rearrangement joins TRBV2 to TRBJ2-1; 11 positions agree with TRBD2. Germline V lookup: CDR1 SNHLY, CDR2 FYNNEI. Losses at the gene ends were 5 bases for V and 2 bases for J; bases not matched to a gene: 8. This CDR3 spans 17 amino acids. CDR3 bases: TGTGCCAGCAGTCGAGGGACTAGCGGAACTACCTACAATGAGCAGTTCTTC. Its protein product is CASSRGTSGTTYNEQFF.

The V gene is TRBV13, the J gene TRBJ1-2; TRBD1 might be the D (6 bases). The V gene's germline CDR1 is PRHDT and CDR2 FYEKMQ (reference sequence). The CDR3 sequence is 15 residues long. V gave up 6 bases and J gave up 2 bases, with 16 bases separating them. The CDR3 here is CASSPWGGVNYGYTF. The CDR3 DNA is TGTGCCAGCAGTCCTTGGGGGGGCGTGAACTATGGCTACACCTTC.

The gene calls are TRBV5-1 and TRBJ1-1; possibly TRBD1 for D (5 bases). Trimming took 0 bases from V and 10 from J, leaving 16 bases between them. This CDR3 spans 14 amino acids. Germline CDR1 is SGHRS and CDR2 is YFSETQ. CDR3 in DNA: TGCGCCAGCAGCTTGGGAGGAGGGGCGCAGCCAGCTTTCTTT. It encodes CASSLGGGAQPAFF.

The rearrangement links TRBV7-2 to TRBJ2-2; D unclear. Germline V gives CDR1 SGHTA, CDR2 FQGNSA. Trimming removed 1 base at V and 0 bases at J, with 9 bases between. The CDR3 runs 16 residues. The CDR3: CASSLDGGTNTGELFF. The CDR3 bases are TGTGCCAGCAGCTTAGATGGCGGTACGAACACCGGGGAGCTGTTTTTT.

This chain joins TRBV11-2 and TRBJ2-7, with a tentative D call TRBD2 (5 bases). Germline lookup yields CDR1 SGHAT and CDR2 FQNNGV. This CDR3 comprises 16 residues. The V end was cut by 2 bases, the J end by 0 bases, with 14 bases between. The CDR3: CASSLTEGPISYEQYF. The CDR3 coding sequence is TGTGCCAGCAGCTTAACAGAGGGCCCTATCTCCTACGAGCAGTACTTC.

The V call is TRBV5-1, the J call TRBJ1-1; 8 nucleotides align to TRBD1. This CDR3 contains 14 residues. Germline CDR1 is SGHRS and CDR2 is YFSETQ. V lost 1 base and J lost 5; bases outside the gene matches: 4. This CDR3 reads CASSLSGGKTEAFF. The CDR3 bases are TGCGCCAGCAGCTTGTCAGGGGGCAAAACTGAAGCTTTCTTT.

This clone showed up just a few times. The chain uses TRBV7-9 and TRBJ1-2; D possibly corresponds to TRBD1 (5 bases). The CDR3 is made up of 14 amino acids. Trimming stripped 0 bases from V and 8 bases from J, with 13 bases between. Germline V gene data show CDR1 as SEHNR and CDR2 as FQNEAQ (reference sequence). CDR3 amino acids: CASSLAPYRQGYTF. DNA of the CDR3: TGTGCCAGCAGCTTAGCTCCCTATCGACAGGGCTACACCTTC.

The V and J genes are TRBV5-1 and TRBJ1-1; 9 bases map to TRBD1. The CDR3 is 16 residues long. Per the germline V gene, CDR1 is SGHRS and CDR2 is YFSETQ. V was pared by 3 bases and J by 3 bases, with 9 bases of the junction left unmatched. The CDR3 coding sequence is TGCGCCAGCAGCTCCGGTTGGACAGGGGAGGACACTGAAGCTTTCTTT. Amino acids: CASSSGWTGEDTEAFF.

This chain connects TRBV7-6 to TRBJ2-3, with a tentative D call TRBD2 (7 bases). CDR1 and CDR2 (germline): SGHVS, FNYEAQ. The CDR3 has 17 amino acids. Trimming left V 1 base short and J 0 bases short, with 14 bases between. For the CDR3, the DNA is TGTGCCAGCAGCTTAGTGGCGGCGGGGGCTAGCACAGATACGCAGTATTTT. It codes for CASSLVAAGASTDTQYF.

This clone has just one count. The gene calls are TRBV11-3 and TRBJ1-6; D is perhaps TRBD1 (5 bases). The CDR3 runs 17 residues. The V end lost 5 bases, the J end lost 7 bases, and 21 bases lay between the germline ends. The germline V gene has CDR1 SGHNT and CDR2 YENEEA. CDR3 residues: CASSPIWGPDGNSPLHF. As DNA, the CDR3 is TGTGCCAGCAGCCCCATATGGGGCCCCGACGGGAATTCACCCCTCCACTTT.

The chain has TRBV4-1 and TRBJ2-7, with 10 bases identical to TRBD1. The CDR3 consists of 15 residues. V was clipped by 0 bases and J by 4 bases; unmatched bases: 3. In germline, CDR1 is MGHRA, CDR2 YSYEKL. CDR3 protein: CASSQDSGQGYEQYF. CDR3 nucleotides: TGCGCCAGCAGCCAAGATTCGGGACAGGGGTACGAGCAGTACTTC.

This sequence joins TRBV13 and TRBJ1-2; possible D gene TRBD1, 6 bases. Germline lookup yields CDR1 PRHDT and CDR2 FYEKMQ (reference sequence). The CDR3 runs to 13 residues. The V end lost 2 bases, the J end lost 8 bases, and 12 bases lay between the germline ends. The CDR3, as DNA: TGTGCCAGCAGCTTATCAGGGGAGGGCGGCTACACCTTC. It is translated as CASSLSGEGGYTF.

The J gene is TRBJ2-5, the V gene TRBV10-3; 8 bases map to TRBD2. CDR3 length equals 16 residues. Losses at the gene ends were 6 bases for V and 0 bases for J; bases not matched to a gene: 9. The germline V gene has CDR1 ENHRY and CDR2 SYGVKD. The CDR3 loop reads CAIREKAGAYQETQYF. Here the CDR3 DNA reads TGTGCCATCAGAGAGAAAGCGGGGGCATACCAAGAGACCCAGTACTTC.

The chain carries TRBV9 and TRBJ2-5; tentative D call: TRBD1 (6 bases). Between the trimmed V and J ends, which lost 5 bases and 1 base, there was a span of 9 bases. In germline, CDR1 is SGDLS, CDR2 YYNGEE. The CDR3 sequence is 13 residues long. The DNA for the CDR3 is TGTGCCAGCAGTGGGACAACCCAAGAGACCCAGTACTTC. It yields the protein CASSGTTQETQYF. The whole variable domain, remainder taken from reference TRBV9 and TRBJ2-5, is DSGVTQTPKHLITATGQRVTLRCSPRSGDLSVYWYQQSLDQGLQFLIQYYNGEERAKGNILERFSAQQFPDLHSELNLSSLELGDSALYFCASSGTTQETQYFGPGTRLLVL.

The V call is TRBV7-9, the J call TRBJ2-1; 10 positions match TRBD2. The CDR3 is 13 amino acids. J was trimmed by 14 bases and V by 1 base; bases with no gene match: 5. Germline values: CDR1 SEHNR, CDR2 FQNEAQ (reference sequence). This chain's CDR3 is CASSLGLAGVKFF. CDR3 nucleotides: TGTGCCAGCAGCTTAGGGCTAGCGGGAGTGAAGTTCTTC.